These T cell receptor beta chains were read from a single sample in a study of blood T cell repertoires in COVID-19. The assay was immunoSEQ multiplex PCR, and TCRdb's table has in-frame clones only and misses some. In the table there are about 380,000 clones, 80% to 90% of which are singletons. Sequencing was done on a sample of PBMCs or T cells enriched from blood (not recorded which). The source of these receptors is a man aged 25-40 years who had recovered from COVID-19. The conserved cysteine and the conserved F or W are not part of the CDR3 here. A D gene is named only where the DNA matches it firmly.

v_gene,d_gene,CDR3aa
TRBV10-1,NA,ASSEYRTAHTEAF
TRBV7-2,NA,ASSLGHSGNTIY
TRBV12-3/TRBV12-4,NA,ASSLVETQY
TRBV9,NA,ASSVGQAGLGNTIY
TRBV9,NA,ASSVVSGTEAF
TRBV4-3,NA,ASSQEVGGGNQPQH
TRBV5-1,TRBD1,ASSLPGQGTGNTIY
TRBV2,TRBD2,ATLREGPYEQY
TRBV4-1,NA,ASSQDQGAEVYGYT
TRBV2,NA,ASRKEDYYEQY
TRBV2,NA,ASLSGPNTGELF
TRBV18,NA,ASSLSQGTEAF
TRBV18,NA,ASSPVTDTQY
TRBV30,NA,AWTHGGTEAF
TRBV6-2/TRBV6-3,NA,ASSYPVLSYNEQF
TRBV5-8,TRBD1,ASSLSGQGFRGYT
TRBV4-2,NA,ASSRTGYGYT
TRBV2,NA,ASVPGQANEKLF
TRBV7-2,TRBD1,ASSLAPGGESGYT
TRBV11-1,TRBD2,ASSFTSASTDTQY
TRBV5-6,NA,ASSQQVGVGNEQF
TRBV5-1,NA,ASSWTGESSYNEQF
TRBV5-5,NA,ASSLEGLGPEAF
TRBV25-1,TRBD2,ASSVMGGGTDTQY
TRBV4-3,NA,ASSQEGGAGRISAF
TRBV10-3,NA,AIGPLQGHTGELF
TRBV18,TRBD1,ASSPGQDLYEQY
TRBV6-1,NA,ASSEGGSNYGYT
TRBV5-6,NA,ASSLLTGNTEAF
TRBV5-4,NA,ATGDTGEAPYGYT
TRBV6-5,NA,ASSQDPTRL
TRBV21-1,NA,ASSKATPNYGYT
TRBV30,NA,AWSVGGSTGELF
TRBV15,TRBD1,ATSPDRGVNEKLF
TRBV7-2,TRBD1,ASGSLGQGLWEQY
TRBV5-4,NA,ASSLGPGSVAEAF
TRBV19,TRBD1,ASSGTGGFIYEQY
TRBV5-4,NA,ASSTGGSINEQF
TRBV6-5,NA,ASSRAPTYNEQF
TRBV2,NA,ASTGTAAKNIQY